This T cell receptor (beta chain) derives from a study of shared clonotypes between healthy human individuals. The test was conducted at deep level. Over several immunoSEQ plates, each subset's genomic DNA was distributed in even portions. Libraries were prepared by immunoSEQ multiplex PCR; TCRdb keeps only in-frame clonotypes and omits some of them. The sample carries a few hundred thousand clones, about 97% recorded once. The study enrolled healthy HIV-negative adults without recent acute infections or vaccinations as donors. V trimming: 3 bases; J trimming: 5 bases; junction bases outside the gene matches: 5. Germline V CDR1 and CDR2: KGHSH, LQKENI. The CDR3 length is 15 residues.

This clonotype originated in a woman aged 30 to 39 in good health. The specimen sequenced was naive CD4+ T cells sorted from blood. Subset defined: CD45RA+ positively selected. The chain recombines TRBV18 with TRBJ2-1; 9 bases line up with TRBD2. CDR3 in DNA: TGTGCCAGCTCACCGAGACTAGCGGAAAACAATGAGCAGTTCTTC. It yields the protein CASSPRLAENNEQFF.